Listed below are T cell receptor beta chains from one sample, sequenced in a study of shared clonotypes between healthy human individuals. TCRdb's table, derived via immunoSEQ multiplex PCR, lists solely in-frame clones and lacks some. The repertoire holds approximately 100,000 clones, with approximately 70% as singletons. The sequencing sample was made of memory CD8+ T cells sorted from blood. The receptors shown here come from a woman in her twenties or thirties in good health. Each CDR3 is given with its conserved first and last residue. A D gene is named only where the DNA matches it firmly. The listing skips clone size in some rows; elsewhere it reads once, few, many or a size class.

J gene	V gene	clone size	D gene	CDR3 DNA	CDR3 protein
TRBJ2-7	TRBV5-1	.	.	TGCGCCAGCAGCCCGGGGTTGCGGAGGGATTCCTACGAGCAGTACTTC	CASSPGLRRDSYEQYF
TRBJ2-1	TRBV5-6	.	.	TGTGCCAGCAGCTTGTGGGTAGCGGCCTCCTACAATGAGCAGTTCTTC	CASSLWVAASYNEQFF
TRBJ2-7	TRBV6-7	.	.	TGTGCCAGTCTTCAGGGGTCGACCCTTTGGGTCTACGAGCAGTACTTC	CASLQGSTLWVYEQYF
TRBJ2-1	TRBV6-4	.	TRBD1	TGTGCCAGCAGTCTCGGGACAGGGGAGGGCAATGAGCAGTTCTTC	CASSLGTGEGNEQFF
TRBJ2-7	TRBV7-9	.	TRBD2	TGTGCCAGCAGCTTAGCGACTAGCGGGAGTGAGCAGTACTTC	CASSLATSGSEQYF
TRBJ1-4	TRBV19	.	TRBD1	TGTGCCAGTATCCCCCGGGACAGATCTAATGAAAAACTGTTTTTT	CASIPRDRSNEKLFF
TRBJ2-1	TRBV6-4	few	.	TGTGCCAGCAGTCGCCGGGGCAATAACAATGAGCAGTTCTTC	CASSRRGNNNEQFF
TRBJ2-1	TRBV28	.	.	TGTGCCAGCAGTTTAGCGGGGTTTAGGGCCCTCTACAATGAGCAGTTCTTC	CASSLAGFRALYNEQFF
TRBJ1-1	TRBV28	once	.	TGTGCCAGCAGTTTTAGGGAAAACACTGAAGCTTTCTTT	CASSFRENTEAFF
TRBJ2-7	TRBV28	.	.	TGTGCCAGCAGCCTAGCCCCTCTTCACGGGACATGGGTGTACGAGCAGTACTTC	CASSLAPLHGTWVYEQYF
TRBJ1-3	TRBV2	.	.	TGTGCCAGCGGAAAGGGACCGCCATCCGGAAACACCATATATTTT	CASGKGPPSGNTIYF
TRBJ2-7	TRBV27	.	TRBD1	TGTGCCAGCAGACTACAGGGGAATTCCTACGAGCAGTACTTC	CASRLQGNSYEQYF
TRBJ2-5	TRBV5-1	.	.	TGCGCCAGCAGCTCGGGGCTACGAGGCCAAGAGACCCAGTACTTC	CASSSGLRGQETQYF
TRBJ1-5	TRBV25-1	few	.	TGTGCCAGCAGTGGAACGCAGGAGGAGGGGAGTCAGCCCCAGCATTTT	CASSGTQEEGSQPQHF
TRBJ2-3	TRBV7-3	.	TRBD1	TGTGCCAGCAGCTTAGCTCAGGGGGCGGGAGATACGCAGTATTTT	CASSLAQGAGDTQYF
TRBJ1-1	TRBV6-6	.	TRBD1	TGTGCCAGCACCCTACTCAGTATCGGACAGGGACCTGAAGCTTTCTTT	CASTLLSIGQGPEAFF
TRBJ2-1	TRBV4-2	.	.	TGTGCCAGCAGCCAAGGGAGTAGCGAGCCCTTGGTGCAGTTCTTC	CASSQGSSEPLVQFF
TRBJ1-1	TRBV14	few	.	TGTGCCAGCAGCCAAGGACCGAGAATAGGGACTGAAGCTTTCTTT	CASSQGPRIGTEAFF
TRBJ2-1	TRBV7-2	.	.	TGTGCCAGCAGCACAACCTTCGGGGTAAGCTCCTACAATGAGCAGTTCTTC	CASSTTFGVSSYNEQFF
TRBJ2-7	TRBV19	.	TRBD2	TGTGCCAGTACCGTCCGGGGAGGGAACGAGCAGTACTTC	CASTVRGGNEQYF
TRBJ1-2	TRBV7-9	once	.	TGTGCCAGCAGCTTAGCGTCGGGGGGCGAGGCTGGCTACACCTTC	CASSLASGGEAGYTF
TRBJ1-5	TRBV19	once	TRBD1	TGTGCCAGTAGCATGGACAGGGATCAGCCCCAGCATTTT	CASSMDRDQPQHF
TRBJ2-1	TRBV7-9	.	.	TGTGCCAGCAGTTCTAGCAGCTACAATGAGCAGTTCTTC	CASSSSSYNEQFF
TRBJ2-1	TRBV27	.	TRBD2	TGTGCCAGCAGTTTAGGGGCTAGCGGAAGGCAGTTCTTC	CASSLGASGRQFF
TRBJ1-3	TRBV11-2	.	.	TGTGCCAGCAGCACAACCGGGACACCCTCTGGAAACACCATATATTTT	CASSTTGTPSGNTIYF
TRBJ2-7	TRBV11-1	.	TRBD1	TGTGCCAGCAGCGACAGGGGTTACGAGCAGTACTTC	CASSDRGYEQYF
TRBJ2-1	TRBV5-8	.	.	TGTGCCAGCAGCTTGATTACTTCTAGCTCCTACAATGAGCAGTTCTTC	CASSLITSSSYNEQFF
TRBJ1-1	TRBV6-1	.	TRBD1	TGTGCCAGCAGGTTGGGACAGGGGTACGACACTGAAGCTTTCTTT	CASRLGQGYDTEAFF
TRBJ1-2	TRBV5-8	.	.	TGTGCCAGCAGCCACCGCTACCGGGGCTATGGCTACACCTTC	CASSHRYRGYGYTF
TRBJ1-4	TRBV6-1	many	.	TGTGCCAGCAGTGAGAGGGCCGAAGGTAGTGAAAAACTGTTTTTT	CASSERAEGSEKLFF
TRBJ2-7	TRBV7-9	.	.	TGTGCCAGCAGCTTCCCCAACTCCTACGAGCAGTACTTC	CASSFPNSYEQYF
TRBJ2-7	TRBV5-4	.	.	TGTGCCAGCAGCGAATTCCTAGTCCGGGAGCAGTACTTC	CASSEFLVREQYF
TRBJ2-3	TRBV6-4	few	TRBD1	TGTGCCAGCTCACGGGGGACAGGGGAAACAGATACGCAGTATTTT	CASSRGTGETDTQYF
TRBJ2-7	TRBV28	once	.	TGTGCCAGCAGTTCCCGGGGCTACTCGGGAGTGAACTTC	CASSSRGYSGVNF
TRBJ2-1	TRBV6-1	.	.	TGTGCCATCAAGACAGCCGGCTCCTACAATGAGCAGTTCTTC	CAIKTAGSYNEQFF
TRBJ1-1	TRBV4-1	few	TRBD1	TGCGCCAGCAGGAGTCAGGGGGACGGAAACACTGAAGCTTTCTTT	CASRSQGDGNTEAFF
TRBJ2-1	TRBV6-5	few	TRBD2	TGTGCCAGCAGTGCAACTAGCGGGAGCGTCCATGAGCAGTTCTTC	CASSATSGSVHEQFF
TRBJ1-1	TRBV15	.	.	TGTGCCACCAGCAGAGAGGGCCGTGAAGCTTTCTTT	CATSREGREAFF
TRBJ1-1	TRBV28	.	.	TGTGCCAGCTACTTTGAGGTGGGCTCTGAAGCTTTCTTT	CASYFEVGSEAFF
TRBJ2-1	TRBV5-1	.	.	TGCGCCAGCAGCTTGTCTTCGGGTAGCGACAATGAGCAGTTCTTC	CASSLSSGSDNEQFF
TRBJ2-1	TRBV6-5	.	.	TGTGCCAGCAGTCTGGACATCAACGCCTACAATGAGCAGTTCTTC	CASSLDINAYNEQFF
TRBJ2-7	TRBV7-9	.	.	TGTGCCAGCAGCTCGCGGGACTGGTCCTACGAGCAGTACTTC	CASSSRDWSYEQYF
TRBJ2-3	TRBV28	.	TRBD1	TGTGCCAGCATGGGGGCCGGGACAGGGGATGTGGATACGCAGTATTTT	CASMGAGTGDVDTQYF
TRBJ1-6	TRBV5-6	.	.	TGTGCCAGCAGCCTTGGGGCAGGGAATTCACCCCTCCACTTT	CASSLGAGNSPLHF
TRBJ1-1	TRBV19	.	TRBD1	TGTGCCAGTAGTATACAGTCGAGGACAGGGGAAAGCACTGAAGCTTTCTTT	CASSIQSRTGESTEAFF
TRBJ2-3	TRBV2	.	TRBD2	TGTGCCAGCAGATCCCCCACTAGCGGGAGAGGAGGTACGCAGTATTTT	CASRSPTSGRGGTQYF
TRBJ2-7	TRBV5-4	once	TRBD1	TGTGCCAGCAGCCCCCCGGACAGGGTCGAGCAGTACTTC	CASSPPDRVEQYF
TRBJ2-4	TRBV19	.	TRBD1	TGTGCCGCCCGACTCCGGACAGGGGATGACATTCAGTACTTC	CAARLRTGDDIQYF
TRBJ2-7	TRBV5-1	.	.	TGCGCCAGCAGCTCCGGTAATCGCCGAGCGCAGTACTTC	CASSSGNRRAQYF
TRBJ1-2	TRBV25-1	.	.	TGTGCCAGCAGTGAATCGGGACCGGTTAATGGCTACACCTTC	CASSESGPVNGYTF
TRBJ1-1	TRBV10-3	few	.	TGTGCCATCAGTGAGTCGGAAGCTGAAGCTTTCTTT	CAISESEAEAFF
TRBJ2-2	TRBV6-6	many	TRBD1	TGTGCCAGCAGTAAGATCCGACAGGGCGACACCGGGGAGCTGTTTTTT	CASSKIRQGDTGELFF
TRBJ1-2	TRBV28	.	.	TGTGCCAGCAGCCAACCTCGACAGCTAACCCGGGCTAGAGGCTACACCTTC	CASSQPRQLTRARGYTF
TRBJ1-5	TRBV7-9	.	.	TGTGCCAGCAGAGGGGAGGGAAATCAGCCCCAGCATTTT	CASRGEGNQPQHF